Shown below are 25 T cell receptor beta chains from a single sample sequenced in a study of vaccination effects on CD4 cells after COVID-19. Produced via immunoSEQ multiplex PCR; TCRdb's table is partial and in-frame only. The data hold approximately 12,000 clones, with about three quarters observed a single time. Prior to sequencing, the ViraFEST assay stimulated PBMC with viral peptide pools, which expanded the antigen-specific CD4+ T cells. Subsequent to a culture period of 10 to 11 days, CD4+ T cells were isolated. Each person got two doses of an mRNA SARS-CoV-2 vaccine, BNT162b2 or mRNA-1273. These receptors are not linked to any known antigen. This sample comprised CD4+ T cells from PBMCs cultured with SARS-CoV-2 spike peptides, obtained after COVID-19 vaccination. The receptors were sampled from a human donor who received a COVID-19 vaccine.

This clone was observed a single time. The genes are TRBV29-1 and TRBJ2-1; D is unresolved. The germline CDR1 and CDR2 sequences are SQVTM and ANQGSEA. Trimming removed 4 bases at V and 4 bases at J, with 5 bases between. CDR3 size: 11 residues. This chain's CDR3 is CSVVRYNEQFF. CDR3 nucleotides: TGCAGCGTTGTCCGATACAATGAGCAGTTCTTC.

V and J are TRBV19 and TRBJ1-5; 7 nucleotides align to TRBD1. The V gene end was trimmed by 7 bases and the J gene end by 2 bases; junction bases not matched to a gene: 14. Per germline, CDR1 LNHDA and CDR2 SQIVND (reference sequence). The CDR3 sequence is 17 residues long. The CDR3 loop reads CASKGQIGGQGNQPQHF. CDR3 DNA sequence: TGTGCCAGTAAAGGACAGATCGGAGGACAGGGCAATCAGCCCCAGCATTTT.

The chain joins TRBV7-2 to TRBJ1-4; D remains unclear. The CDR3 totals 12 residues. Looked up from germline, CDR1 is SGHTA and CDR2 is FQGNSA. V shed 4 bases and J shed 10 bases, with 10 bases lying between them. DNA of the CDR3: TGTGCCAGCAGCTCCAGGCTCGGAAAACTGTTTTTT. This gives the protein CASSSRLGKLFF.

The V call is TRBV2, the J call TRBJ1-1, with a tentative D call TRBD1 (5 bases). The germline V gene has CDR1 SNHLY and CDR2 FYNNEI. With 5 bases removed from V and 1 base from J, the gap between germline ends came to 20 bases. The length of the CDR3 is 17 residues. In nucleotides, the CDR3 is TGTGCCAGCAGTCATACGACCGCGGGGAGGGGGAACACTGAAGCTTTCTTT. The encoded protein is CASSHTTAGRGNTEAFF.

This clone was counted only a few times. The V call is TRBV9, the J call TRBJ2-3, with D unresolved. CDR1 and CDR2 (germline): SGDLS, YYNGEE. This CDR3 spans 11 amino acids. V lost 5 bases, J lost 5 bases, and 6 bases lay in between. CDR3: CASSRGDTQYF. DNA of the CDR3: TGTGCCAGCAGTAGAGGAGATACGCAGTATTTT.

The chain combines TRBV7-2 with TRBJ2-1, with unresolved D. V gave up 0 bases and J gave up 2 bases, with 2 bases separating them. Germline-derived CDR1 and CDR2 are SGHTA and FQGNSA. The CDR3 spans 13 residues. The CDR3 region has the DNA TGTGCCAGCAGCTTAGCCGCCTACAATGAGCAGTTCTTC. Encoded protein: CASSLAAYNEQFF.

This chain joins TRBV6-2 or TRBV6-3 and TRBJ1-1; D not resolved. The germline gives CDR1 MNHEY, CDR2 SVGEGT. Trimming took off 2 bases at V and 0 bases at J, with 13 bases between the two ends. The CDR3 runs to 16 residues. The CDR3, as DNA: TGTGCCAGCAGTTACGATTTAGGCGGTTTGAACACTGAAGCTTTCTTT. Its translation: CASSYDLGGLNTEAFF.

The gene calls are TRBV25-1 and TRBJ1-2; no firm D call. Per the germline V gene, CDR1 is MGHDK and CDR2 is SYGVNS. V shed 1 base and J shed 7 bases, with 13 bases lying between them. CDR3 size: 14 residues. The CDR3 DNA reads TGTGCCAGCAGTGAATCATGGCTTTATAGTGGCTACACCTTC. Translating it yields CASSESWLYSGYTF.

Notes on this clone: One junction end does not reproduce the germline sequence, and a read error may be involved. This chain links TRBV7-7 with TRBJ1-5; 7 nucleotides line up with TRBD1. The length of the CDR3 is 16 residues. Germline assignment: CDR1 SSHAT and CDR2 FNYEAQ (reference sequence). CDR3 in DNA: TGTGCTAGCAGCTTAGGGACGACAGGGAGCGATCAGCCCCAGCATTTT. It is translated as CASSLGTTGSDQPQHF. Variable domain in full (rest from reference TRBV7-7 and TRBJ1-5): GAGVSQSPRYKVTKRGQDVTLRCDPISSHATLYWYQQALGQGPEFLTYFNYEAQPDKSGLPSDRFSAERPEGSISTLTIQRTEQRDSAMYRCASSLGTTGSDQPQHFGDGTRLSIL.

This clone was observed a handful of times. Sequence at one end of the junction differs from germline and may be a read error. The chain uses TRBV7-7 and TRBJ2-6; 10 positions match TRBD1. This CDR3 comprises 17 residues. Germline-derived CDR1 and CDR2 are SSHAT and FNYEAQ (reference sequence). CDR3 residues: CASSLGTGVTGANVLTF. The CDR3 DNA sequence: TGTGCTAGCAGCTTAGGGACAGGGGTAACTGGGGCCAACGTCCTGACTTTC.

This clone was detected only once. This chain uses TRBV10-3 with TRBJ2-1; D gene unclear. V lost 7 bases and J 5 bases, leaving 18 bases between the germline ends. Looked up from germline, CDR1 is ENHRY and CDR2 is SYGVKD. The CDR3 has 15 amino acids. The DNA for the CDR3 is TGTGCCATCAAGCGAGACTGGGATACAAACAATGAGCAGTTCTTC. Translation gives CAIKRDWDTNNEQFF.

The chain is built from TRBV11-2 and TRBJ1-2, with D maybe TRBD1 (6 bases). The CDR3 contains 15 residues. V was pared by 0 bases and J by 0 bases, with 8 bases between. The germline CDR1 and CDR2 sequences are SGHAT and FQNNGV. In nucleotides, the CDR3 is TGTGCCAGCAGCTTAGAGGGGGCAGCTAACTATGGCTACACCTTC. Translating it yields CASSLEGAANYGYTF.

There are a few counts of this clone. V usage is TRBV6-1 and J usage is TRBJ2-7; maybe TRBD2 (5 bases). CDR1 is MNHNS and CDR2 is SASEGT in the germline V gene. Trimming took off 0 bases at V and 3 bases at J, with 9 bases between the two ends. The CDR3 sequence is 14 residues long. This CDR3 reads CASSEAERYYEQYF. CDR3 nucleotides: TGTGCCAGCAGTGAAGCGGAGCGGTACTACGAGCAGTACTTC.

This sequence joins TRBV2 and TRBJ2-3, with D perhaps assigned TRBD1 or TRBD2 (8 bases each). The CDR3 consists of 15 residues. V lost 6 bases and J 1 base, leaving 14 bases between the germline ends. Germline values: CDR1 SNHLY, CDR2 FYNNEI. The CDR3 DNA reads TGTGCCAGCAGCCGGGGGGGACAGGGCACAGATACGCAGTATTTT. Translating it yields CASSRGGQGTDTQYF.

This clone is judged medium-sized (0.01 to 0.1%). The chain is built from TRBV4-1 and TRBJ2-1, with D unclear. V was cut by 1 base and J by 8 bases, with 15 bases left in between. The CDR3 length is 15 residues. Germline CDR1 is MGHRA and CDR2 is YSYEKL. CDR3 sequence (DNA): TGCGCCAGCAGCCAAGTTACGTCCGACCGGGATGAGCAGTTCTTC. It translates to CASSQVTSDRDEQFF.

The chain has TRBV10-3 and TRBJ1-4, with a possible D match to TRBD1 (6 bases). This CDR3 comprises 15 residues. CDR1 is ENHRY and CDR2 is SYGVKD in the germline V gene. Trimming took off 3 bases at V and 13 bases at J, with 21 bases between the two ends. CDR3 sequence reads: CAISDPTGSRAGLFF. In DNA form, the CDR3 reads TGTGCCATCAGTGACCCCACAGGGTCCCGTGCGGGACTGTTTTTT.

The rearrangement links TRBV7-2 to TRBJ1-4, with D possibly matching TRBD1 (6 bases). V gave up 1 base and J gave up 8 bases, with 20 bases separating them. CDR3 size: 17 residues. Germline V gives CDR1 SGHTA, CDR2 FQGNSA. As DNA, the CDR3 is TGTGCCAGCAGCTTAGAGGAGGCAGGGGTACGAGGGGAAAAACTGTTTTTT. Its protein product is CASSLEEAGVRGEKLFF.

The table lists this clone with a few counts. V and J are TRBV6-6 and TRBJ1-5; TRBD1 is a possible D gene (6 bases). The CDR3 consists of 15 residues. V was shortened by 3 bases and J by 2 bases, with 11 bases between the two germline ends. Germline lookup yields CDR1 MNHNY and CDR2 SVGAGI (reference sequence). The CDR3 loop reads CASSYRGQGNQPQHF. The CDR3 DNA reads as TGTGCCAGCAGTTATCGGGGGCAGGGCAATCAGCCCCAGCATTTT.

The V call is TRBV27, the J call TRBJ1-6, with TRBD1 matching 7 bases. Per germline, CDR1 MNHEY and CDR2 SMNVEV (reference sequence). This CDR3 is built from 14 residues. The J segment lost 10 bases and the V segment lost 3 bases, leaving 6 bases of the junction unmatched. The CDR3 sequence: CASSFGAGGSPLHF. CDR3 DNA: TGTGCCAGCAGTTTCGGAGCAGGGGGGTCACCCCTCCACTTT.

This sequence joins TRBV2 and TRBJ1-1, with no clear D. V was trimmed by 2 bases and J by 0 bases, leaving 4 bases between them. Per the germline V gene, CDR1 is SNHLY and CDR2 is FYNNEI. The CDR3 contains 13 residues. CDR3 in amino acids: CASSEQLNTEAFF. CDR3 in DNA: TGTGCCAGCAGTGAACAACTGAACACTGAAGCTTTCTTT.

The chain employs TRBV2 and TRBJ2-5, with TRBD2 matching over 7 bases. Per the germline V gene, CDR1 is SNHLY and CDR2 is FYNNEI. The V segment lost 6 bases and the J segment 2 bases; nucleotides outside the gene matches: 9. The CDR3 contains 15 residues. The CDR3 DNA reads TGTGCCAGCAGGTTGGATAGCGGGCCTCAAGAGACCCAGTACTTC. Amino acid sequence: CASRLDSGPQETQYF.

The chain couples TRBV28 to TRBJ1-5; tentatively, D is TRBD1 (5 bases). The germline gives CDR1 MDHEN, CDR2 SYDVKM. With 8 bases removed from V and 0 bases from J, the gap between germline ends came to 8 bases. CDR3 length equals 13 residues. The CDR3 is CASGGDSNQPQHF. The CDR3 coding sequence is TGTGCCAGCGGGGGGGATAGCAATCAGCCCCAGCATTTT.

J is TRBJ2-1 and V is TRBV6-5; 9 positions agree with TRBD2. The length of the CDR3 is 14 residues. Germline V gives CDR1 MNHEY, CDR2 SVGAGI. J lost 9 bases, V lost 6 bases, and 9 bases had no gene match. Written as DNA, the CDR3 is TGTGCCAGCAGGCTAGCGGGGAATTTTGGTGAGCAGTTCTTC. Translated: CASRLAGNFGEQFF.

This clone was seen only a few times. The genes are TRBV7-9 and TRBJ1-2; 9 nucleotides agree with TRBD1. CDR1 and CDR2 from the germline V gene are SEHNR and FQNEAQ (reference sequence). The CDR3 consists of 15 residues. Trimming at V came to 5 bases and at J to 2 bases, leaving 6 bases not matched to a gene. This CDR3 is CASSPTGGENYGYTF. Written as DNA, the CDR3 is TGTGCCAGCAGCCCAACAGGGGGCGAGAACTATGGCTACACCTTC.

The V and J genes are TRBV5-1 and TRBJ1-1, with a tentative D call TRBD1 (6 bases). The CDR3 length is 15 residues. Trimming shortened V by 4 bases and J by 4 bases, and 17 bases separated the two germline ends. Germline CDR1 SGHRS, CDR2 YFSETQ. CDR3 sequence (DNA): TGCGCCAGCAGCATAGGTCAGGGGTCGGGCACTGAAGCTTTCTTT. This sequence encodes CASSIGQGSGTEAFF.